This T cell receptor beta chain emerged from a study of blood T cell repertoires in COVID-19 (TCRdb year 2020). In the study overall: Collaborator samples came from the United States, Italy and Spain and covered acute and convalescent phases of COVID-19. The repertoires were released in a freely available public database intended as a resource for research on the immune response to SARS-CoV-2. Nearly every sample came with metadata listing a de-identified subject ID, COVID-19 status, age in years and sex. Samples were obtained from the ongoing ImmuneRACE study (first 160 participants) and from 950 to 1,500 subjects provided by 6 global collaborators. Where available, HLA class I and class II types were obtained from metadata supplied by the sample provider rather than from assay-based typing. The prospective study material was composed of cDNA or gDNA derived from T cells, B-cell-depleted T cells, or PBMCs. Subjects who had been exposed to COVID-19, were actively infected with it, or had recovered from it provided the deeply sampled blood TCRbeta repertoires that made up the dataset.

General findings and caveats noted by the study authors: The amount of clinical and demographic metadata varied by source and participant and was provided uncurated.

Trimming costs V 5 bases and J 10 bases, and their ends lie 20 bases apart. Spanning cysteine to phenylalanine, the CDR3 consists of 14 amino acids. This entry keeps only the CDR3 DNA: 42 bases, framed from base 1. The germline V gene (reference sequence) sets CDR1 to SEHNR and CDR2 to FQNEAQ. A word on this clone: What antigen it recognizes has not been identified. Per-base qualities were not stored, and no clone one base away is much larger.

TCRbeta CDR3 regions were amplified from genomic DNA by means of the immunoSEQ Assay, a bias-controlled multiplex PCR. Processing in the source paper ran as follows. The number of nucleated cells in each sample was estimated by amplification of reference gene primers within the assay. To quantify the absolute abundance of each unique TCRbeta CDR3 rearrangement, sequence reads were collapsed and filtered. For each sample, productive Simpson clonality was calculated as the square root of Simpson's diversity index across productive rearrangements. TCRdb provides this immuneACCESS table in a form limited to in-frame rearrangements. Some clones are lacking; in checked studies, under half of them reflect an unresolved V gene, and why the rest are absent is not known. V and J calls and clone size are copied from that table; D and trimming were computed from the DNA. This sample comprises more than 85,000 clones, 65% to 85% of them detected only once. The ten most abundant clones make up 17% of the sample.

Each collaborating institution followed its own protocols to collect whole blood in K2EDTA tubes. For TCRbeta analysis, collaborators shipped samples as frozen whole blood, isolated PBMCs, or DNA extracted from either of those sample types. The TCR comes from a woman aged 55-70 years with acute or convalescent COVID-19. The rearranged segments are TRBV7-9 and TRBJ1-1; TRBD1 could be the D gene, as 6 bases match. Sequenced sample: peripheral blood. The CDR3 in this case is CASSPQGGGIGAFF. DNA sequence: TGTGCCAGCAGCCCACAGGGCGGGGGTATTGGAGCTTTCTTT.